These 17 T cell receptor beta chains share one sample of origin, sequenced in a study of shared clonotypes between healthy human individuals. Profiled with immunoSEQ multiplex PCR; TCRdb holds only in-frame clones, not every one. The top ten clones hold roughly 0.13% of a sample with 2 million to 2.5 million clones, almost 96% of them seen once. Sequences were obtained from naive CD4+ T cells sorted from blood. This sample's subset: CD45RA+ positively selected. The origin of the receptors is a man younger than 35 in good health.

J is TRBJ2-7 and V is TRBV5-1; D unresolved. From germline, CDR1 is SGHRS and CDR2 YFSETQ. The CDR3 contains 15 residues. V gave up 4 bases and J gave up 5 bases, with 19 bases separating them. CDR3 nucleotide sequence: TGCGCCAGCAGCCCGGCGGTTGCCGACGTCGACGAGCAGTACTTC. Encoded protein: CASSPAVADVDEQYF.

This chain joins TRBV7-9 and TRBJ2-1, with 9 positions matching TRBD2. This CDR3 has 14 residues. Germline V gene lookup returns CDR1 SEHNR and CDR2 FQNEAQ (reference sequence). Trimming cost V 5 bases and J 8 bases; bases outside gene matches: 7. DNA of the CDR3: TGTGCCAGCAGCCGGGCGGGAGGGGCCTATGAGCAGTTCTTC. Protein: CASSRAGGAYEQFF.

Worth noting for this clone: Other DNA sequences in the sample encode the same CDR3. V and J are TRBV9 and TRBJ1-1; the D gene is possibly TRBD1 (5 bases). The CDR3 sequence is 14 residues long. Looked up from germline, CDR1 is SGDLS and CDR2 is YYNGEE. The germline V and J ends were trimmed by 0 bases and 5 bases, with 11 bases remaining between them. CDR3 region: CASSVVGRVTEAFF. The CDR3, as DNA: TGTGCCAGCAGCGTAGTTGGCAGGGTTACTGAAGCTTTCTTT.

The chain carries TRBV6-5 and TRBJ1-4; a weak D match, TRBD1 (5 bases). The CDR3 length is 16 residues. V was shortened by 0 bases and J by 10 bases, with 18 bases between the two germline ends. Germline V gene lookup returns CDR1 MNHEY and CDR2 SVGAGI. The CDR3 coding sequence is TGTGCCAGCAGTTACTCCACGGGTACAGGAATCGGAAAACTGTTTTTT. Translation: CASSYSTGTGIGKLFF.

J is TRBJ1-2 and V is TRBV6-5; maybe TRBD1 (6 bases). Germline CDR1 MNHEY, CDR2 SVGAGI. Trimming left V 0 bases short and J 8 bases short, with 13 bases between. The CDR3 consists of 14 residues. CDR3 nucleotide sequence: TGTGCCAGCAGTTACTCAACGGGGGCTATGGGCTACACCTTC. It translates to CASSYSTGAMGYTF.

The V gene is TRBV7-2, the J gene TRBJ2-7; 10 bases align to TRBD2. CDR1 SGHTA and CDR2 FQGNSA come from the germline V gene. The CDR3 spans 14 residues. Trimming removed 5 bases from V and 3 bases from J; junction bases left unmatched: 4. Written as DNA, the CDR3 is TGTGCCAGCAGCGGTAGCGGGGGGCTCTACGAGCAGTACTTC. Protein: CASSGSGGLYEQYF.

V usage is TRBV6-6 and J usage is TRBJ2-7; unclear D gene. V lost 6 bases and J 6 bases, leaving 12 bases between the germline ends. The CDR3 has 12 amino acids. From germline, CDR1 is MNHNY and CDR2 SVGAGI (reference sequence). The CDR3 reads CASSPFLGEQYF. CDR3 in DNA: TGTGCCAGCAGCCCGTTTTTAGGCGAGCAGTACTTC.

The CDR3 DNA follows: TGCAGCCCTAGGGGGGAGCAGTACTTC. It is translated as CSPRGEQYF. This rearrangement joins TRBV20-1 to TRBJ2-7, with D possibly being TRBD1 (6 bases). This CDR3 has 9 residues. CDR1 and CDR2 (germline): DFQATT, SNEGSKA (reference sequence).

This rearrangement joins TRBV5-1 to TRBJ2-6, with no clear D. This CDR3 is 17 amino acids long. Germline CDR1 and CDR2: SGHRS and YFSETQ. The germline V and J ends were trimmed by 5 bases and 1 base, with 16 bases remaining between them. This CDR3 reads CASRFIGAASGANVLTF. The CDR3 region has the DNA TGCGCCAGCAGATTCATCGGCGCCGCATCTGGGGCCAACGTCCTGACTTTC.

The chain links TRBV27 to TRBJ2-1; 8 bases agree with TRBD2. Trimming removed 2 bases from V and 4 bases from J; junction bases left unmatched: 1. CDR3 length: 14 amino acids. Germline V gene sequence: CDR1 MNHEY, CDR2 SMNVEV (reference sequence). The CDR3 loop reads CASSLAGGYNEQFF. CDR3 bases: TGTGCCAGCAGTTTAGCGGGGGGTTACAATGAGCAGTTCTTC.

This sequence joins TRBV4-1 and TRBJ2-1; no reliable D call. CDR1 and CDR2 from the germline V gene are MGHRA and YSYEKL. The germline V and J ends were trimmed by 1 base and 2 bases, with 9 bases remaining between them. The CDR3 loop spans 15 amino acids. CDR3 DNA: TGCGCCAGCAGCCAAGTCCGGGCCCCCTACAATGAGCAGTTCTTC. It specifies CASSQVRAPYNEQFF.

This clone was counted a few times. V gene TRBV6-5 combines with J gene TRBJ1-5; tentatively, D is TRBD1 (6 bases). V was shortened by 0 bases and J by 10 bases, with 7 bases between the two germline ends. Germline-derived CDR1 and CDR2 are MNHEY and SVGAGI. The CDR3 has 12 residues. CDR3 loop: CASSYSTGPQHF. CDR3 nucleotide sequence: TGTGCCAGCAGTTACTCGACAGGACCCCAGCATTTT.

This chain uses TRBV7-9 with TRBJ2-7; 7 nucleotides agree with TRBD1. The CDR3 spans 15 residues. Losses at the gene ends were 5 bases for V and 0 bases for J; bases not matched to a gene: 7. The germline CDR1 and CDR2 sequences are SEHNR and FQNEAQ (reference sequence). CDR3 sequence: CASSQTGFSSYEQYF. The CDR3 DNA reads TGTGCCAGCAGCCAGACAGGGTTTAGCTCCTACGAGCAGTACTTC.

The genes are TRBV7-2 and TRBJ2-3; 7 bases align to TRBD2. V gave up 3 bases and J gave up 6 bases; unmatched junction bases: 12. Per germline, CDR1 SGHTA and CDR2 FQGNSA. This CDR3 comprises 16 residues. CDR3 sequence: CASSLRSSGQGDTQYF. The DNA for the CDR3 is TGTGCCAGCAGCTTGAGGTCTAGCGGCCAAGGGGATACGCAGTATTTT.

V is TRBV6-1 and J is TRBJ1-6; a possible D gene is TRBD1 (5 bases). Germline V CDR1 and CDR2: MNHNS, SASEGT. This CDR3 has 15 residues. Deletions cut 10 bases from V and 7 bases from J, with 20 bases between. The CDR3 protein is CATKEIDSGNSPLHF. The DNA of the CDR3 is TGTGCCACCAAAGAAATTGACAGCGGGAATTCACCCCTCCACTTT.

This clone showed up just once. V and J are TRBV7-3 and TRBJ1-2; TRBD1 matches 9 bases. CDR1 and CDR2 (germline): SGHTA, FQGTGA. The CDR3 spans 14 residues. Germline trimming cut 4 bases from V and 6 bases from J; bases unmatched to any gene: 6. The CDR3 nucleotides are TGTGCCAGCAGCTCAACAGGGGGCTCGGATGGCTACACCTTC. Encoded protein: CASSSTGGSDGYTF.

This clone was picked up one time. The rearrangement links TRBV2 to TRBJ2-1, with unresolved D. Germline values: CDR1 SNHLY, CDR2 FYNNEI. V gave up 6 bases and J gave up 6 bases, with 12 bases separating them. The CDR3 is 13 residues long. CDR3 residues: CASRSSRVNEQFF. Here the CDR3 DNA reads TGTGCCAGCAGAAGTAGCCGGGTCAATGAGCAGTTCTTC.